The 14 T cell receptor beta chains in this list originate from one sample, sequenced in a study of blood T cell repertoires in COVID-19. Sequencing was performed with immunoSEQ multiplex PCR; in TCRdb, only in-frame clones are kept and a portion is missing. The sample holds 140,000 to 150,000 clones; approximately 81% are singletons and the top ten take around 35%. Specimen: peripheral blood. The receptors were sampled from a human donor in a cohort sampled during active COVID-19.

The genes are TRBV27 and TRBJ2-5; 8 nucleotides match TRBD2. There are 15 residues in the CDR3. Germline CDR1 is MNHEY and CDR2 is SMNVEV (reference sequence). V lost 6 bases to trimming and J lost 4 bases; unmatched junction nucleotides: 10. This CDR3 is CASSPYSGGVETQYF. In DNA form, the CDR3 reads TGTGCCAGCAGCCCATACAGCGGGGGCGTAGAGACCCAGTACTTC.

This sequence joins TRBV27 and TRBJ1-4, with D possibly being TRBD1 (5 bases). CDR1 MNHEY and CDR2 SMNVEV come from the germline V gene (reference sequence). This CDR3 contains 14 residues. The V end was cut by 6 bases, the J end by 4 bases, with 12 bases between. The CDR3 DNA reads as TGTGCCAGCAGCTCAGGGCTGGGTAATGAAAAACTGTTTTTT. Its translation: CASSSGLGNEKLFF. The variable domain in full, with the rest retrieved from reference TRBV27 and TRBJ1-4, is EAQVTQNPRYLITVTGKKLTVTCSQNMNHEYMSWYRQDPGLGLRQIYYSMNVEVTDKGDVPEGYKVSRKEKRNFPLILESPSPNQTSLYFCASSSGLGNEKLFFGSGTQLSVL.

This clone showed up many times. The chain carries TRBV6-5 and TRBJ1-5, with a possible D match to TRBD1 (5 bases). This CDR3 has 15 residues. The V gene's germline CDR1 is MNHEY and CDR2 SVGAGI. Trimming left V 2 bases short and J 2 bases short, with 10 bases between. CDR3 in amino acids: CASSYGGFGNQPQHF. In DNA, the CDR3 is TGTGCCAGCAGTTACGGGGGGTTCGGCAATCAGCCCCAGCATTTT.

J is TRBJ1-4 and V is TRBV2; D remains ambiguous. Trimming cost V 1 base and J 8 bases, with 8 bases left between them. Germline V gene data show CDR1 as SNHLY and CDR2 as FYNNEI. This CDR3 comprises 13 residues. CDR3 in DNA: TGTGCCAGCAGTGAAGAGACGGAGGAAAAACTGTTTTTT. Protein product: CASSEETEEKLFF.

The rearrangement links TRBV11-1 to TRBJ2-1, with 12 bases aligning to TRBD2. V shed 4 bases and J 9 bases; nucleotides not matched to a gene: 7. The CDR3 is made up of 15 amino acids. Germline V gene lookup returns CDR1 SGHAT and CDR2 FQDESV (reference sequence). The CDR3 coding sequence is TGTGCCAGCAGCTCCGCTAGCGGGGGGGCCGGTGAGCAGTTCTTC. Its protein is CASSSASGGAGEQFF.

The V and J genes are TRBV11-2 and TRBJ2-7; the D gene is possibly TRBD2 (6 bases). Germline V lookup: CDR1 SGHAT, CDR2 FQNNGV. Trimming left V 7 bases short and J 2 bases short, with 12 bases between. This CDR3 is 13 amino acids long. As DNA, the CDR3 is TGTGCCAGCATCGGGACTTTACCCTACGAGCAGTACTTC. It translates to CASIGTLPYEQYF.

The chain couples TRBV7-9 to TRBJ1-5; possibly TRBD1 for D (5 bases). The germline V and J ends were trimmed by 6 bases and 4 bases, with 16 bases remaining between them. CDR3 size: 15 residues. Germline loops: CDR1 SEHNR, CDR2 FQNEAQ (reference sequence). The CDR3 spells CASSPNWGGNQPQHF. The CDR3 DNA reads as TGTGCCAGCAGTCCAAACTGGGGGGGTAATCAGCCCCAGCATTTT.

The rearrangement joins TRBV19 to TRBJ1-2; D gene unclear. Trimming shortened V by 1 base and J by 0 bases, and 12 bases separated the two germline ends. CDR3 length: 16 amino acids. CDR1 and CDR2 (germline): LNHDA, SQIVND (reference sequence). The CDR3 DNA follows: TGTGCCAGTAGTATAGTGGCTTCTACAGCTAACTATGGCTACACCTTC. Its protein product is CASSIVASTANYGYTF.

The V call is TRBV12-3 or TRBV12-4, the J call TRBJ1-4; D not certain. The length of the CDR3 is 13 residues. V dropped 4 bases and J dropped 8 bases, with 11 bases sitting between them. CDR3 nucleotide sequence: TGTGCCAGCAGTTGGGGAGTCCGGGAAAAACTGTTTTTT. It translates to CASSWGVREKLFF.

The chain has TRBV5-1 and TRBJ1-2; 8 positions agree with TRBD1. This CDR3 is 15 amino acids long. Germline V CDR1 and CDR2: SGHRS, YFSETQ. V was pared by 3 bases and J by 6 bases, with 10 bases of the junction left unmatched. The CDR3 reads CASSSQGAMTDGYTF. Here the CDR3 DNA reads TGCGCCAGCAGCTCCCAGGGGGCAATGACGGATGGCTACACCTTC.

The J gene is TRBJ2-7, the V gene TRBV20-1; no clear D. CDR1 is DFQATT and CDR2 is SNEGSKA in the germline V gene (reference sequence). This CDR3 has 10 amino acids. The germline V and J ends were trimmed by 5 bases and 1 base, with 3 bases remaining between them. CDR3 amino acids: CSAASYEQYF. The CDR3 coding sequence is TGCAGTGCTGCGTCCTACGAGCAGTACTTC.

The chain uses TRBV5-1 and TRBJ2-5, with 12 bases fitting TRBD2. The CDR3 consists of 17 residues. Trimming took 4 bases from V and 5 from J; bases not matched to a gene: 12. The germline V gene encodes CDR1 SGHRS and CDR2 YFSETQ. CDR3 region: CASSLTLAGGLGETQYF. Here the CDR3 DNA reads TGCGCCAGCAGCCTTACCCTAGCGGGGGGGCTCGGGGAGACCCAGTACTTC.

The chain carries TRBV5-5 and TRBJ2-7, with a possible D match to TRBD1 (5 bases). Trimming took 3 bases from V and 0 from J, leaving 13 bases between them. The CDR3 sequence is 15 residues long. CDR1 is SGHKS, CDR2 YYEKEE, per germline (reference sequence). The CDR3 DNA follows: TGTGCCAGCAGCTACCAGTTGACAGTCTCCTACGAGCAGTACTTC. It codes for CASSYQLTVSYEQYF.

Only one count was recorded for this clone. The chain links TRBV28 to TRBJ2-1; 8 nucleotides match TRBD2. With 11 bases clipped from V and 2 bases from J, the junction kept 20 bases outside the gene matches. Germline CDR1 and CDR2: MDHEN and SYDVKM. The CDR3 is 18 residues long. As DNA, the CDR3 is TGTGCCGCCCCCCCGGGGGGGTCGTCCCTACGGGCCTACAATGAGCAGTTCTTC. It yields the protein CAAPPGGSSLRAYNEQFF.